This section outlines one TCR beta chain sequence together with its context. Antigen: not known. Libraries were prepared by immunoSEQ multiplex PCR; TCRdb keeps only in-frame clonotypes and omits some of them. The table shows tens of thousands of clones, with 60% to 85% occurring only once. Germline lookup yields CDR1 SGHVS and CDR2 FQNEAQ. V lost 3 bases to trimming and J lost 7 bases, with 13 bases between them. The CDR3 sequence is 13 residues long. Rectal tissue came from one to two pinch biopsies taken at colonoscopy. This entry belongs to a study of pediatric ulcerative colitis. Regarding the study as a whole: A couple of patients had blood samples with substantially reduced template counts. In rectum, acute severe colitis had expanded clones and less diversity. Ulcerative colitis patients shared more blood-rectal clones than controls.

The rearrangement uses TRBV7-8 and TRBJ2-7; D remains unclear. The sample comprised gut tissue. The TCR comes from a boy between 10 and 17 years old with severe ulcerative colitis. The CDR3 DNA follows: TGTGCCAGCAGCTTCAAAAGGCTTGGGGAGCAGTACTTC. Residues: CASSFKRLGEQYF.